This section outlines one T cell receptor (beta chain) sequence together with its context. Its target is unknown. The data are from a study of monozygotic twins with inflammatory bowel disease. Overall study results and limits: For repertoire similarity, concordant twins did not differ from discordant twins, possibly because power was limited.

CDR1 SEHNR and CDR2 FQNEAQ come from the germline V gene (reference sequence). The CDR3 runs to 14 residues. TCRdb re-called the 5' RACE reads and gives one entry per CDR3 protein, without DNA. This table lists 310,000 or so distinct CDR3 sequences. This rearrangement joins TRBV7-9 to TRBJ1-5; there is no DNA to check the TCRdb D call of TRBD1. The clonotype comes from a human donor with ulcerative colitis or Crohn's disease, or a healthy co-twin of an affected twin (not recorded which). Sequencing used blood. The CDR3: CASSLDRNNQPQHF.